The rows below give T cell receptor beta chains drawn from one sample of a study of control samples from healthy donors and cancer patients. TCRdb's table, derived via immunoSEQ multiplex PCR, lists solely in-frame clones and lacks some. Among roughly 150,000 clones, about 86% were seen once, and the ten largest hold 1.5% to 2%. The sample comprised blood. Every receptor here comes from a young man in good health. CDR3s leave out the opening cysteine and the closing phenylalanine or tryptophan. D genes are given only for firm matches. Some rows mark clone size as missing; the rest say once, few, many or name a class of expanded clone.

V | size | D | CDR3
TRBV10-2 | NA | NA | ASRTGNSPLH
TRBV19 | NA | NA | ASSITGLYYEQY
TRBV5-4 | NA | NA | ASSPAGGGTEAF
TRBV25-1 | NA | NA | ASSELLNTIY
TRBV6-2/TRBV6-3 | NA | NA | ASSYDPRTEAF
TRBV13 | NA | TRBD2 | ASSLAGRGTQY
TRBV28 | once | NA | ASSFGAVVVLTDTQY
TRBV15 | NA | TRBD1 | ATSRGQGSNQPQH
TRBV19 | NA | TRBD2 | ASSASGGNEQF
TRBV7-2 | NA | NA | ASRPPGWGGTDTQY
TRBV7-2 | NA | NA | ASSLTGNTEAF